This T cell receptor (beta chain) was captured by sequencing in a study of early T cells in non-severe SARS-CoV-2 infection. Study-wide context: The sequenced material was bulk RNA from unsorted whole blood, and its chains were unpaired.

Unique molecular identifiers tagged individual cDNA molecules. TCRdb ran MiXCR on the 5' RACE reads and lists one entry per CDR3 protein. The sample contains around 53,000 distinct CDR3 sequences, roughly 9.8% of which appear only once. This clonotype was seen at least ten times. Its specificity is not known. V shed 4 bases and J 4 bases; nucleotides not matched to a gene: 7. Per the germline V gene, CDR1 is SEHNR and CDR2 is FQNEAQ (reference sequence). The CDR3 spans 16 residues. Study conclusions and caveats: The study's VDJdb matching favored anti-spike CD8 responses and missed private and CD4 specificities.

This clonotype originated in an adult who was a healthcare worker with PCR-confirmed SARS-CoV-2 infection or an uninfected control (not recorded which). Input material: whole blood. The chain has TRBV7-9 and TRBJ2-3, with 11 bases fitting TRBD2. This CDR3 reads CASSSPVAGGSDTQYF. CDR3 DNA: TGTGCCAGCAGCTCGCCCGTAGCGGGAGGGTCAGATACGCAGTATTTT.